This TCR beta chain is from a study of blood T cell repertoires in COVID-19. Looking at the study overall: Samples taken during acute and convalescent COVID-19 were collected in the United States, Italy and Spain.

The repertoire was sequenced with immunoSEQ multiplex PCR; TCRdb's copy has only in-frame clones and lacks some. The repertoire consists of just under 250,000 clones, with approximately 86% occurring once and the leading ten covering roughly 3%. Germline assignment: CDR1 KGHSH and CDR2 LQKENI. V shed 1 base and J 2 bases; nucleotides not matched to a gene: 3. The CDR3 has 16 residues. Sequencing was done on a sample of peripheral blood. This rearrangement joins TRBV18 to TRBJ2-3, with 10 nucleotides matching TRBD2. The sequence was obtained from a woman under 40 who had recovered from COVID-19. The CDR3 protein is CASSPLAGGYTDTQYF. The CDR3 nucleotides are TGTGCCAGCTCACCACTAGCGGGGGGTTACACAGATACGCAGTATTTT.